This note documents a single T cell receptor (beta chain) sequence. Its antigen is currently unknown. From the germline J gene comes the end of the CDR3, since the read stops 3 residues before it. The entry originates in a study of T cells in women clearing cervical HPV infection. Study information: Blood came at first lesion visit for cases, post-clearance for controls. For cases, blood was sampled a median about 150 days after lesion detection, interquartile range roughly 80 to 220 days. General observations from the study: Combining TCR richness with V gene abundances gave roughly 0.88 AUC.

Some clones are missing from TCRdb's copy, which holds only in-frame ones; the method was immunoSEQ multiplex PCR. Its listing shows around 21,000 clones. The CDR3 is made up of 12 amino acids. Germline V gives CDR1 MNHEY, CDR2 SVGEGT. The clonotype comes from a woman between 18 and 69 years old with a cervical HPV16 infection that either progressed to CIN3+ or cleared (not recorded which). Source material: blood buffy coat. This rearrangement joins TRBV6-2 or TRBV6-3 to TRBJ1-2; D remains unclear. The CDR3 DNA, read in part, is TGTGCCAGCAGTTACAGTCACAATGAC. Translation: CASSYSHND. The full-length CDR3 reads as CASSYSHNDYTF.